Following are 14 T cell receptor beta chains from one sample sequenced in a study of control samples from healthy donors and cancer patients (dated by TCRdb to 2020 to 2022). Receptor amplification or capture employed the immunoSEQ multiplex PCR assay. The clones in this table, taken by TCRdb from immuneACCESS, are in-frame only. Not every clone is retained; where verified, under half of the shortfall comes from an unresolved V gene, and the cause of the rest is unknown. The sample contains 65,000 to 90,000 clones, about nine tenths of them found a single time. Roughly a tenth of the sample belongs to the ten largest clones. Sample: PBMCs. The receptors derive from a woman in her 50s with colorectal cancer.

This clone was seen a handful of times. The chain carries TRBV30 and TRBJ2-3; 9 bases fit TRBD1. From germline, CDR1 is GTSNPN and CDR2 SVGIG (reference sequence). The ends lost 3 bases at V and 3 bases at J; junction bases unmatched: 7. The CDR3 totals 15 residues. CDR3 sequence reads: CAWRGTGRGTDTQYF. Here the CDR3 DNA reads TGTGCCTGGAGAGGGACAGGGCGAGGAACAGATACGCAGTATTTT. The full variable domain, completed using reference TRBV30 and TRBJ2-3, is SQTIHQWPATLVQPVGSPLSLECTVEGTSNPNLYWYRQAAGRGLQLLFYSVGIGQISSEVPQNLSASRPQDRQFILSSKKLLLSDSGFYLCAWRGTGRGTDTQYFGPGTRLTVL.

The genes are TRBV12-3 or TRBV12-4 and TRBJ1-4, with D unclear. V lost 4 bases to trimming and J lost 8 bases, with 11 bases between them. The CDR3 has 13 residues. The CDR3 region is CASSSPVGEKLFF. The CDR3 coding sequence is TGTGCCAGCAGTTCCCCCGTTGGGGAAAAACTGTTTTTT.

This clone was counted a single time. The chain uses TRBV7-3 and TRBJ1-5; D gene unclear. There are 13 residues in the CDR3. The ends were cut back, 7 bases at V and 8 bases at J, with 15 bases in the middle. CDR1 SGHTA and CDR2 FQGTGA come from the germline V gene. Written as DNA, the CDR3 is TGTGCCAGCAAAATAGGAGGCAAGGAGCCCCAGCATTTT. Translation gives CASKIGGKEPQHF.

This chain uses TRBV6-6 with TRBJ2-2; weak D call: TRBD2 (5 bases). Germline loops: CDR1 MNHNY, CDR2 SVGAGI (reference sequence). This CDR3 region has 15 residues. V lost 6 bases, J lost 2 bases, and 13 bases lay in between. CDR3 nucleotide sequence: TGTGCCAGCAGACTAGGGAACGGTAACACCGGGGAGCTGTTTTTT. Residues: CASRLGNGNTGELFF.

The V call is TRBV2, the J call TRBJ1-6; 7 nucleotides align to TRBD1. V gave up 6 bases and J gave up 10 bases; unmatched junction bases: 6. Germline CDR1 is SNHLY and CDR2 is FYNNEI. The CDR3 covers 13 residues. The chain's CDR3 is CASRLTGPSPLHF. The CDR3 nucleotides are TGTGCCAGCAGGTTGACAGGGCCCTCACCCCTCCACTTT.

This clone was seen only a few times. J is TRBJ2-1 and V is TRBV5-6; D tentatively reads TRBD1 or TRBD2 (5 bases each). The V end lost 2 bases, the J end lost 0 bases, and 12 bases lay between the germline ends. Germline CDR1 SGHDT, CDR2 YYEEEE. The CDR3 has 16 residues. CDR3: CASSFGTVSSYNEQFF. The CDR3 DNA reads as TGTGCCAGCAGCTTTGGGACCGTGAGCTCCTACAATGAGCAGTTCTTC.

This chain joins TRBV29-1 and TRBJ1-1; D perhaps matches TRBD1 (6 bases). Germline V gene sequence: CDR1 SQVTM, CDR2 ANQGSEA. The ends were cut back, 6 bases at V and 3 bases at J, with 14 bases in the middle. The CDR3 has 13 residues. The CDR3 DNA reads as TGCAGCGTACAGGGAATTGGGCACACTGAAGCTTTCTTT. Protein product: CSVQGIGHTEAFF.

This chain uses TRBV10-3 with TRBJ2-5; D perhaps matches TRBD2 (5 bases). The CDR3 runs 16 residues. CDR1 and CDR2 from the germline V gene are ENHRY and SYGVKD. Trimming shortened V by 6 bases and J by 2 bases, and 19 bases separated the two germline ends. CDR3 DNA: TGTGCCATCAGCTTTGGACCCTCAAGAGGGCAAGAGACCCAGTACTTC. This encodes CAISFGPSRGQETQYF.

In this sample, this clone turned up once. The CDR3 DNA reads TGTGCCAGCAGTTTATACAGGCCCACTGAAGCTTTCTTT. Protein product: CASSLYRPTEAFF. V gene TRBV12-3 or TRBV12-4 combines with J gene TRBJ1-1, with D perhaps matching TRBD1 (5 bases). The CDR3 contains 13 residues. V was cut by 2 bases and J by 4 bases, with 8 bases left in between.

The V gene is TRBV28, the J gene TRBJ1-5, with unresolved D. CDR1 and CDR2 (germline): MDHEN, SYDVKM. The CDR3 contains 13 residues. The germline V and J ends were trimmed by 2 bases and 5 bases, with 7 bases remaining between them. In nucleotides, the CDR3 is TGTGCCAGCAGTTTAAGTGGGTATCAGCCCCAGCATTTT. The encoded protein is CASSLSGYQPQHF.

This clone is classed as medium-sized. This rearrangement joins TRBV23-1 to TRBJ1-1; possible D gene TRBD1, 5 bases. TRBV23-1 belongs to the ORF category, with a function that is uncertain. V was shortened by 6 bases and J by 0 bases, with 20 bases between the two germline ends. This CDR3 region has 17 residues. CDR3 nucleotide sequence: TGCGCCAGCAGCCCGGTACCGGGACGCTTAATGAACACTGAAGCTTTCTTT. Amino acid sequence: CASSPVPGRLMNTEAFF.

This clone has more than one count but fewer than ten. The chain joins TRBV2 to TRBJ2-2; maybe TRBD2 (5 bases). With 3 bases removed from V and 6 bases from J, the gap between germline ends came to 11 bases. The CDR3 is 14 residues long. Per the germline V gene, CDR1 is SNHLY and CDR2 is FYNNEI. In DNA, the CDR3 is TGTGCCAGCAGTGACGCCGGGGTGGCCGGGGAGCTGTTTTTT. Its translation is CASSDAGVAGELFF.

The chain uses TRBV5-3 and TRBJ1-6; D gene unclear. TRBV5-3 is an open reading frame whose function is uncertain. The CDR3 sequence is 17 residues long. V lost 0 bases, J lost 4 bases, and 14 bases lay in between. CDR3 nucleotide sequence: TGTGCCAGAAGCTTGGGTAATGGCGGAGTGTATAATTCACCCCTCCACTTT. It yields the protein CARSLGNGGVYNSPLHF.

J is TRBJ1-1 and V is TRBV5-8; TRBD1 matches 9 bases. Germline-derived CDR1 and CDR2 are SGHTS and YDEGEE. The J segment lost 2 bases and the V segment lost 4 bases, leaving 9 bases of the junction unmatched. The CDR3 length is 16 residues. The CDR3 here is CASSQALGQGNTEAFF. CDR3 bases: TGTGCCAGCAGCCAGGCATTGGGACAGGGAAACACTGAAGCTTTCTTT.